These 7 T cell receptor beta chains originate from one sample sequenced in a study of chronic HIV infection and antiretroviral therapy. From the 5' RACE reads, TCRdb called clonotypes with MiXCR, one entry per CDR3 protein. Of about 48,000 distinct CDR3 sequences listed, about a fifth are singletons. Sequencing input: peripheral blood. These receptors all come from an adult who had HIV and had not received antiretroviral therapy, or was an uninfected healthy control (not recorded which).

This clonotype showed up just a few times. The chain combines TRBV20-1 with TRBJ2-3; possible D gene TRBD2, 5 bases. From germline, CDR1 is DFQATT and CDR2 SNEGSKA (reference sequence). This CDR3 is 16 amino acids long. V lost 3 bases and J 0 bases, leaving 16 bases between the germline ends. In DNA form, the CDR3 reads TGCAGTGCTAGTGATTCGTACGGGGATAGCACAGATACGCAGTATTTT. It translates to CSASDSYGDSTDTQYF.

This CDR3 reads CSAPGRSMMTETQYF. The CDR3 DNA reads as TGCAGTGCTCCGGGACGTTCGATGATGACGGAGACCCAGTACTTC. The V and J genes are TRBV20-1 and TRBJ2-5; either TRBD1 or TRBD2 may fit D (5 bases each). From germline, CDR1 is DFQATT and CDR2 SNEGSKA (reference sequence). The V end was cut by 5 bases, the J end by 5 bases, with 21 bases between. The CDR3 has 15 amino acids.

The rearrangement uses TRBV18 and TRBJ1-4; possible D gene TRBD1, 5 bases. Trimming removed 2 bases from V and 0 bases from J, with 10 bases in between. The CDR3 is 16 residues long. Germline V CDR1 and CDR2: KGHSH, LQKENI. DNA for the CDR3: TGTGCCAGCTCACCAGAAAGGGGCGCAACTAATGAAAAACTGTTTTTT. This sequence encodes CASSPERGATNEKLFF.

V gene TRBV3-1 combines with J gene TRBJ2-3, with 10 bases identical to TRBD2. Losses at the gene ends were 10 bases for V and 2 bases for J; bases not matched to a gene: 18. Germline assignment: CDR1 LGHDT and CDR2 YNNKEL (reference sequence). The CDR3 length is 18 residues. CDR3 nucleotides: TGTGCCACCACCCCCGGACTAGCGGTCACGGCGCACACAGATACGCAGTATTTT. It codes for CATTPGLAVTAHTDTQYF.

This clonotype was counted a few times. The chain couples TRBV28 to TRBJ1-2; TRBD1 might be the D (6 bases). The ends were cut back, 5 bases at V and 7 bases at J, with 17 bases in the middle. CDR1 MDHEN and CDR2 SYDVKM come from the germline V gene. This CDR3 is built from 14 residues. In nucleotides, the CDR3 is TGTGCCAGCAGTCCGTACCGGGACACCCCTGGCTACACCTTC. Residues: CASSPYRDTPGYTF.

This clonotype has more than one count but fewer than ten. The chain is built from TRBV12-3 or TRBV12-4 and TRBJ2-2; TRBD1 matches 8 bases. CDR3 size: 16 residues. J gave up 6 bases and V 6 bases, and 12 bases lay outside the gene matches. The CDR3 sequence: CASRSRRQGASGELFF. CDR3 DNA: TGTGCCAGCAGATCAAGGCGGCAGGGGGCATCCGGGGAGCTGTTTTTT.

The chain joins TRBV28 to TRBJ1-5; unclear D gene. The germline V gene encodes CDR1 MDHEN and CDR2 SYDVKM. The CDR3 extends over 10 amino acids. V was trimmed by 8 bases and J by 3 bases, leaving 2 bases between them. Here the CDR3 reads CASHNQPQHF. DNA of the CDR3: TGTGCCAGCCACAATCAGCCCCAGCATTTT.